The 4 T cell receptor beta chains reported below all come from one sample, sequenced in a study of cytomegalovirus exposure and HLA in healthy donors. Vbeta (60) and Jbeta (13) primers were used in the PCR. Generated by immunoSEQ multiplex PCR, the TCRdb table keeps only in-frame clones and is missing some. This repertoire shows around 100,000 clones, about 79% found once; its top ten account for approximately 4.2%. Sequenced input: PBMCs. These receptors were taken from a female donor in good health and CMV-seropositive.

The chain couples TRBV27 to TRBJ2-5, with D tentatively TRBD1 (6 bases). The J call may be in error: the DNA end matches TRBJ2-7 better. The germline V gene has CDR1 MNHEY and CDR2 SMNVEV (reference sequence). CDR3 length equals 13 residues. The CDR3 here is CASSTGTTYEQYF. CDR3 in DNA: TGTGCCAGCAGTACCGGGACAACCTACGAGCAGTACTTC.

V is TRBV5-1 and J is TRBJ1-2, with a possible D match to TRBD1 (6 bases). The CDR3 spans 15 residues. Trimming took 0 bases from V and 0 from J, leaving 9 bases between them. In germline, CDR1 is SGHRS, CDR2 YFSETQ. This chain's CDR3 is CASSLAAGANYGYTF. The CDR3 DNA reads as TGCGCCAGCAGCTTGGCGGCAGGGGCTAACTATGGCTACACCTTC.

This chain joins TRBV7-2 and TRBJ2-2, with D hard to call. Germline V gives CDR1 SGHTA, CDR2 FQGNSA. This CDR3 region has 14 residues. The V gene lost 5 bases and the J gene lost 3 bases, with 10 bases spanning the gap. The chain's CDR3 is CASSASRDTGELFF. Written as DNA, the CDR3 is TGTGCCAGCAGCGCCTCCCGGGACACCGGGGAGCTGTTTTTT. Using reference TRBV7-2 and TRBJ2-2 for the parts outside the CDR3, the full variable domain is GAGVSQSPSNKVTEKGKDVELRCDPISGHTALYWYRQSLGQGLEFLIYFQGNSAPDKSGLPSDRFSAERTGGSVSTLTIQRTQQEDSAVYLCASSASRDTGELFFGEGSRLTVL.

The count of this clone is one. In DNA, the CDR3 is TGTGCCTGGAGCTTCGGGGCGGGGACGGTCGAGCAGTACTTC. This encodes CAWSFGAGTVEQYF. The chain carries TRBV30 and TRBJ2-7, with D possibly being TRBD2 (6 bases). The CDR3 is made up of 14 amino acids. Germline CDR1 GTSNPN, CDR2 SVGIG (reference sequence). V was pared by 3 bases and J by 6 bases, with 18 bases between.